This T cell receptor (beta chain) was sequenced in a study of identical twins. TCRdb re-derived calls from the 5' RACE reads in MiXCR, one entry per CDR3 protein. The table has roughly 500,000 distinct CDR3 sequences, about 20% seen once. Turning to this clonotype: Its antigen is not identified.

Study-level results: For zero-insertion analyses, partial confounding could come from invariant MAIT and iNKT cells. Among out-of-frame alpha sequences shared by twins, low generation probability occurred in excess.

Germline values: CDR1 MNHEY, CDR2 SVGAGI. V gave up 0 bases and J gave up 15 bases; unmatched junction bases: 5. The CDR3 is 13 residues long. The data were also submitted as part of a second study, on T cells expressing NK-cell markers. From that study: Similarly, these clonotypes led the CD3+CD56-NKG2C+ fraction as well in several donors. Clones of NKG2C+ T cells that had expanded were of unclear HCMV specificity.

Sequenced input: CD4+ T cells sorted from blood. This sequence joins TRBV6-5 and TRBJ2-1; 10 bases map to TRBD2. The clonotype originates from a woman younger than 30 in good health. In DNA, the CDR3 is TGTGCCAGCAGTTACTCAACTAGCGGGATAGGGTTCTTC. Its translation is CASSYSTSGIGFF.